A selection of T cell receptor beta chains follows, all from one sample in a study of technical replicates of blood from a few donors. The table came from immunoSEQ multiplex PCR; TCRdb's copy has only in-frame clones and leaves some out. The table has around 89,000 clones, roughly 94% seen once. Sequences were obtained from T cells isolated from PBMCs. The receptors shown here come from a human donor in good health. The CDR3 runs from the conserved cysteine through the conserved F or W. D genes are given only for firm matches. Clone size is given for some rows only: seen once, a few or many times, or a class if the clone is expanded.

TRBJ1-5 TRBV9 . TRBD1 TGTGCCAGCAGCACCTCGGGCGGGACAGGGGACAATCAGCCCCAGCATTTT CASSTSGGTGDNQPQHF
TRBJ1-4 TRBV5-1 . TRBD1 TGCGCCAGCAGTGTTGGGACAGGGTATGAAAAACTGTTTTTT CASSVGTGYEKLFF
TRBJ2-1 TRBV29-1 . . TGCAGCGTTGCAGGGGCTGTTTACAATGAGCAGTTCTTC CSVAGAVYNEQFF
TRBJ2-4 TRBV2 . TRBD1 TGTGCCAGCAGTAGACAGGGAATTGGAGCCAAAAACATTCAGTACTTC CASSRQGIGAKNIQYF
TRBJ2-1 TRBV7-9 . . TGTGCCAGCAGAATCGAAGGGGGTAATGAGCAGTTCTTC CASRIEGGNEQFF
TRBJ2-1 TRBV19 . . TGTGCCAGTAGCGGGTACTCCTACAATGAGCAGTTCTTC CASSGYSYNEQFF
TRBJ2-7 TRBV27 . TRBD2 TGTGCCAGCAGTTTCGGGAGTAGCGGGAGTTTGTCTGGAGAGCAGTACTTC CASSFGSSGSLSGEQYF
TRBJ2-2 TRBV19 . TRBD1 TGTGCCACCGCCATTCAGGGGGCGACCGGGGAGCTGTTTTTT CATAIQGATGELFF
TRBJ2-7 TRBV19 . . TGTGCCAGTAGTATAGACGGAGCCTACGAGCAGTACTTC CASSIDGAYEQYF
TRBJ1-5 TRBV28 . TRBD1 TGTGCCAGCAGCAGCCGGGACAGGGGACGGCAGCCCCAGCATTTT CASSSRDRGRQPQHF
TRBJ2-1 TRBV18 . TRBD2 TGTGCCAGCTCACCGACACTAGCGGGGGATAACAATGAGCAGTTCTTC CASSPTLAGDNNEQFF
TRBJ2-7 TRBV10-1 once TRBD1 TGCGCCAGCAGTGGGGACAGACAGGGGACCTACGAGCAGTACTTC CASSGDRQGTYEQYF
TRBJ1-3 TRBV9 . . TGTGCCAGCAGCTCAGAAGAGGGGGGGGTCTCTGGAAACACCATATATTTT CASSSEEGGVSGNTIYF
TRBJ1-1 TRBV6-6 once . TGTGCCAGCAGTCAGTCTACGGAGGGGAACACTGAAGCTTTCTTT CASSQSTEGNTEAFF
TRBJ2-2 TRBV7-3 . TRBD2 TGTGCCAGCAGCTCGCTGACTAGCGGGGGGGTCGGGGAGCTGTTTTTT CASSSLTSGGVGELFF
TRBJ2-6 TRBV7-8 . TRBD2 TGTGCCAGCAGCCCGACCTTAGCGGGAGTTGGGGATTTTATCCCTGGGGCCAACGTCCTGACTTTC CASSPTLAGVGDFIPGANVLTF
TRBJ2-7 TRBV4-1 . TRBD2 TGCGCCAGCAGCCAAGATGAGCGGGAGGTCTACGAGCAGTACTTC CASSQDEREVYEQYF
TRBJ2-7 TRBV2 once . TGTGCCAGCAGCTATACTTACGAGCAGTACTTC CASSYTYEQYF
TRBJ2-3 TRBV4-1 . TRBD2 TGCGCCAGCAGCCAAGTTGGGACTAGCGTCACAGATACGCAGTATTTT CASSQVGTSVTDTQYF
TRBJ2-7 TRBV29-1 . . TGCAGCGTGGCCACCGGGAGAGACTACGAGCAGTACTTC CSVATGRDYEQYF
TRBJ1-4 TRBV28 . . TGTGCCAGCAGTACCATTGCAGGGGAGTCAGTTGAAAAACTGTTTTTT CASSTIAGESVEKLFF
TRBJ2-7 TRBV27 . TRBD1 TGTGCCAGCAGTTTATCTAGGACAGGCTCCTACGAGCAGTACTTC CASSLSRTGSYEQYF
TRBJ2-6 TRBV5-1 . . TGCGCCAGCAGCTTTGAAGGGGGTGGGGCCAACGTCCTGACTTTC CASSFEGGGANVLTF
TRBJ1-3 TRBV18 . . TGTGCCAGCTCACCATCATCATTCAATTCTGGAAACACCATATATTTT CASSPSSFNSGNTIYF
TRBJ2-7 TRBV18 . TRBD2 TGTGCCAGCTCACTCGGCCGGGACAGGGGACTAGCGGGAGACGAGCAGTACTTC CASSLGRDRGLAGDEQYF
TRBJ2-7 TRBV5-1 . . TGCGCCAGCAGCTTGTCCCCATCCTACGAGCAGTACTTC CASSLSPSYEQYF
TRBJ1-1 TRBV2 . . TGTGCCAGCAGCAAGGGGGACACTGAAGCTTTCTTT CASSKGDTEAFF
TRBJ2-5 TRBV7-9 . . TGTGCCAGCAGCTTCCTGGCGGTGGAGACCCAGTACTTC CASSFLAVETQYF
TRBJ1-3 TRBV5-4 . . TGTGCCAGCAGTCTTGGAGCCCCGGCACCCCACTCTGGAAACACCATATATTTT CASSLGAPAPHSGNTIYF
TRBJ2-5 TRBV2 . TRBD2 TGTGCCAGCAAAGCTGCAGCGGGAGTTTTGGAGACCCAGTACTTC CASKAAAGVLETQYF
TRBJ1-1 TRBV29-1 . TRBD1 TGCAGCGTCCCCTTTTTCTCCGGGACAGGAAAACTTGAAGCTTTCTTT CSVPFFSGTGKLEAFF